One sample yielded the 32 T cell receptor beta chains listed below, sequenced in a study of T cell changes during pregnancy in multiple sclerosis. Method: immunoSEQ multiplex PCR; TCRdb's copy keeps in-frame clones and lacks some. The sample comprises about 75,000 clones, roughly 90% of which are singletons, and about 1% rests with the top ten. Sequences were derived from peripheral blood, sampled in the first trimester of pregnancy. These receptors were obtained from a female donor in good health, enrolled as a control in a pregnancy study.

V gene TRBV27 combines with J gene TRBJ1-1; D might be TRBD1 (5 bases). With 1 base removed from V and 6 bases from J, the gap between germline ends came to 12 bases. Germline-derived CDR1 and CDR2 are MNHEY and SMNVEV (reference sequence). This CDR3 comprises 14 residues. CDR3: CASSLWAGMAEAFF. DNA of the CDR3: TGTGCCAGCAGTTTATGGGCAGGGATGGCTGAAGCTTTCTTT.

The rearrangement joins TRBV14 to TRBJ1-4; TRBD1 is a possible D gene (6 bases). V was trimmed by 4 bases and J by 4 bases, leaving 13 bases between them. Germline loops: CDR1 SGHDN, CDR2 FVKESK. This CDR3 is built from 15 residues. The CDR3 spells CASSRTANFNEKLFF. CDR3 DNA sequence: TGTGCCAGCAGCCGGACAGCCAACTTTAATGAAAAACTGTTTTTT.

CDR3 DNA: TGCGCCAGCAGCCCCTTCCGAGGGTCTAGAAATGAGCAGTTCTTC. Protein sequence: CASSPFRGSRNEQFF. This chain joins TRBV4-3 and TRBJ2-1; the D gene is possibly TRBD2 (5 bases). The V gene's germline CDR1 is LGHNA and CDR2 YSLEER. The V gene lost 4 bases and the J gene lost 7 bases, with 17 bases spanning the gap. CDR3 length: 15 residues.

This rearrangement joins TRBV5-4 to TRBJ1-6; 10 bases map to TRBD1. Germline V gene sequence: CDR1 SGHNT, CDR2 YYREEE (reference sequence). J lost 8 bases, V lost 0 bases, and 5 bases had no gene match. This CDR3 has 16 amino acids. CDR3 sequence: CASSLASGQGDSPLHF. CDR3 sequence (DNA): TGTGCCAGCAGCTTGGCCAGCGGACAGGGGGATTCACCCCTCCACTTT.

The chain joins TRBV7-6 to TRBJ1-1, with D perhaps TRBD1 (6 bases). Germline CDR1 SGHVS, CDR2 FNYEAQ. The CDR3 is 15 amino acids. V gave up 4 bases and J gave up 0 bases, with 12 bases separating them. Here the CDR3 reads CASSYRQEMNTEAFF. DNA for the CDR3: TGTGCCAGCAGCTACCGACAGGAAATGAACACTGAAGCTTTCTTT.

V is TRBV19 and J is TRBJ2-1; 13 nucleotides match TRBD2. CDR1 LNHDA and CDR2 SQIVND come from the germline V gene (reference sequence). The CDR3 runs to 17 residues. Trimming took 1 base from V and 1 from J; bases not matched to a gene: 1. Here the CDR3 reads CASSIGTSGSSYNEQFF. In DNA, the CDR3 is TGTGCCAGTAGTATAGGGACTAGCGGGAGTTCCTACAATGAGCAGTTCTTC.

The chain carries TRBV9 and TRBJ1-1; perhaps TRBD1 as D (5 bases). CDR3 length equals 13 residues. Germline loops: CDR1 SGDLS, CDR2 YYNGEE. V lost 3 bases and J lost 6, with 12 bases in between. The CDR3 region has the DNA TGTGCCAGCAGCGAGGCGGGGCACGCTGAAGCTTTCTTT. It codes for CASSEAGHAEAFF.

The V gene is TRBV11-1, the J gene TRBJ1-2, with D possibly TRBD1 on 5 matching bases. From germline, CDR1 is SGHAT and CDR2 FQDESV (reference sequence). The ends were cut back, 3 bases at V and 4 bases at J, with 15 bases in the middle. The CDR3 is 15 residues long. DNA of the CDR3: TGTGCCAGCAGCTTCGGAGACAGAGTACCCTATGGCTACACCTTC. Its protein product is CASSFGDRVPYGYTF.

The gene calls are TRBV5-5 and TRBJ1-6; no reliable D call. Germline CDR1 and CDR2: SGHKS and YYEKEE (reference sequence). The V and J ends lost 2 bases and 0 bases respectively, with 12 bases between them. The CDR3 extends over 17 amino acids. The CDR3 sequence: CASSLNPSGSYNSPLHF. The CDR3 DNA follows: TGTGCCAGCAGCTTAAACCCATCCGGCTCCTATAATTCACCCCTCCACTTT.

The genes are TRBV5-8 and TRBJ1-5; no reliable D call. Germline V gene sequence: CDR1 SGHTS, CDR2 YDEGEE. The CDR3 is 16 residues long. Trimming removed 2 bases from V and 4 bases from J, with 16 bases in between. The CDR3 is CASSFAKVGPNQPQHF. The DNA for the CDR3 is TGTGCCAGCAGCTTTGCTAAAGTTGGTCCAAATCAGCCCCAGCATTTT.

The J gene is TRBJ1-1, the V gene TRBV5-1; possible D gene TRBD1, 6 bases. V was trimmed by 4 bases and J by 3 bases, leaving 13 bases between them. This CDR3 spans 14 amino acids. The germline V gene has CDR1 SGHRS and CDR2 YFSETQ. The CDR3 region has the DNA TGCGCCAGCAGCCCGATACAGGGTCACACTGAAGCTTTCTTT. Protein: CASSPIQGHTEAFF.

The genes are TRBV11-2 and TRBJ1-2; 11 positions match TRBD1. V lost 5 bases, J lost 4 bases, and 6 bases stayed unmatched. Per the germline V gene, CDR1 is SGHAT and CDR2 is FQNNGV. The CDR3 covers 15 residues. In nucleotides, the CDR3 is TGTGCCAGCAGCAACCGGGACAGGGGGTCCTATGGCTACACCTTC. Protein product: CASSNRDRGSYGYTF.

The chain employs TRBV19 and TRBJ2-3; a weak D match, TRBD1 (5 bases). Per the germline V gene, CDR1 is LNHDA and CDR2 is SQIVND (reference sequence). This CDR3 contains 15 residues. V lost 2 bases to trimming and J lost 2 bases, with 11 bases between them. The CDR3 is CASSITAGFTDTQYF. DNA for the CDR3: TGTGCCAGTAGTATAACCGCAGGGTTCACAGATACGCAGTATTTT.

This clone was observed a single time. The V call is TRBV19, the J call TRBJ2-1; the D is unclear. The germline V and J ends were trimmed by 5 bases and 5 bases, with 7 bases remaining between them. The CDR3 runs to 12 residues. Germline V lookup: CDR1 LNHDA, CDR2 SQIVND (reference sequence). CDR3 bases: TGTGCCAGTAGTGTCCCAAACAATGAGCAGTTCTTC. As protein: CASSVPNNEQFF.

CDR3 in amino acids: CASRQGGGRDSPLHF. The CDR3 DNA reads as TGTGCCAGCAGGCAAGGGGGGGGGCGAGATTCACCCCTCCACTTT. The V call is TRBV13, the J call TRBJ1-6, with D perhaps matching TRBD1 (6 bases). Germline V lookup: CDR1 PRHDT, CDR2 FYEKMQ (reference sequence). CDR3 length: 15 residues. Trimming took 6 bases from V and 8 from J, leaving 17 bases between them.

CDR3 nucleotides: TGTGCCAGCAGTTACTCAGGGGGAGAGACCCAGTACTTC. The encoded protein is CASSYSGGETQYF. The chain has TRBV6-5 and TRBJ2-5; weak D call: TRBD1 (6 bases). V lost 0 bases and J 4 bases, leaving 6 bases between the germline ends. The V gene's germline CDR1 is MNHEY and CDR2 SVGAGI. This CDR3 has 13 amino acids.

This chain connects TRBV4-1 to TRBJ1-2; 9 nucleotides align to TRBD1. Germline-derived CDR1 and CDR2 are MGHRA and YSYEKL. The ends lost 3 bases at V and 1 base at J; junction bases unmatched: 0. The CDR3 runs to 14 residues. This CDR3 reads CASSQDRGNYGYTF. The CDR3 coding sequence is TGCGCCAGCAGCCAGGACAGGGGTAACTATGGCTACACCTTC.

The genes are TRBV7-2 and TRBJ1-2, with TRBD1 as a possible D gene (5 bases). The germline V gene encodes CDR1 SGHTA and CDR2 FQGNSA. V was pared by 5 bases and J by 8 bases, with 12 bases between. CDR3 length equals 12 residues. The chain's CDR3 is CASSDRGGGYTF. CDR3 in DNA: TGTGCCAGCAGCGACCGTGGGGGGGGCTACACCTTC.

The chain recombines TRBV4-1 with TRBJ2-7, with 9 bases lining up with TRBD1. Germline V gives CDR1 MGHRA, CDR2 YSYEKL. Trimming removed 7 bases from V and 0 bases from J; junction bases left unmatched: 10. This CDR3 has 16 residues. CDR3 region: CASTISPGQGSYEQYF. The CDR3 nucleotides read TGCGCCAGCACCATATCCCCGGGACAGGGCTCCTACGAGCAGTACTTC.

The V gene is TRBV19, the J gene TRBJ2-1; 7 bases map to TRBD2. Germline CDR1 LNHDA, CDR2 SQIVND (reference sequence). V shed 3 bases and J 6 bases; nucleotides not matched to a gene: 11. The CDR3 length is 16 residues. This chain's CDR3 is CASSMLGRGNSNEQFF. The CDR3 DNA sequence: TGTGCCAGTAGTATGCTAGGGAGGGGAAATAGCAATGAGCAGTTCTTC.

The CDR3: CASSIYPWDRDNTEAFF. CDR3 nucleotide sequence: TGTGCCAGTAGTATCTATCCCTGGGACAGGGATAACACTGAAGCTTTCTTT. V usage is TRBV19 and J usage is TRBJ1-1; TRBD1 agrees at 9 bases. Trimming removed 3 bases from V and 2 bases from J; junction bases left unmatched: 10. CDR3 length: 17 amino acids. CDR1 and CDR2 from the germline V gene are LNHDA and SQIVND (reference sequence).

This clone was seen a single time. The chain employs TRBV28 and TRBJ1-1; a weak D match, TRBD1 (6 bases). Trimming took 5 bases from V and 1 from J, leaving 17 bases between them. The CDR3 loop spans 16 amino acids. From germline, CDR1 is MDHEN and CDR2 SYDVKM. The CDR3 coding sequence is TGTGCCAGCAGTGAGGGGGGGATAATTTGGAACACTGAAGCTTTCTTT. Translated: CASSEGGIIWNTEAFF.

The chain recombines TRBV14 with TRBJ1-4; a possible D gene is TRBD1 (5 bases). The CDR3 covers 15 residues. The V gene lost 1 base and the J gene lost 2 bases, with 8 bases spanning the gap. CDR1 is SGHDN and CDR2 is FVKESK in the germline V gene. The CDR3 DNA is TGTGCCAGCAGCCAAGGGACACATACTAATGAAAAACTGTTTTTT. Translating it yields CASSQGTHTNEKLFF.

The V and J genes are TRBV7-9 and TRBJ2-1, with a possible D match to TRBD1 (5 bases). Deletions cut 4 bases from V and 4 bases from J, with 8 bases between. CDR1 SEHNR and CDR2 FQNEAQ come from the germline V gene (reference sequence). The CDR3 runs 13 residues. CDR3 coding DNA: TGTGCCAGCAGCTCACCAGGGTACAATGAGCAGTTCTTC. This sequence encodes CASSSPGYNEQFF.

The J gene is TRBJ1-2, the V gene TRBV11-2; no clear D. V lost 4 bases to trimming and J lost 4 bases, with 7 bases between them. Germline V CDR1 and CDR2: SGHAT, FQNNGV. The CDR3 loop spans 12 amino acids. The CDR3 DNA follows: TGTGCCAGCAGCTCCGGGTTCTATGGCTACACCTTC. Translating it yields CASSSGFYGYTF.

The V call is TRBV6-5, the J call TRBJ2-1, with a weak D call TRBD2 (5 bases). Trimming stripped 8 bases from V and 0 bases from J, with 14 bases between. Germline CDR1 MNHEY, CDR2 SVGAGI. This CDR3 region has 15 residues. In DNA form, the CDR3 reads TGTGCCAGCGAAAAAACGGGGAGCTCCTACAATGAGCAGTTCTTC. It encodes CASEKTGSSYNEQFF.

The chain recombines TRBV7-6 with TRBJ2-3; 13 bases match TRBD2. Trimming removed 3 bases from V and 3 bases from J; junction bases left unmatched: 6. Per germline, CDR1 SGHVS and CDR2 FNYEAQ. The CDR3 is 17 residues long. In DNA form, the CDR3 reads TGTGCCAGCAGCTTGGGGACTAGCGGGGCCATAACAGATACGCAGTATTTT. Amino acids: CASSLGTSGAITDTQYF.

The chain links TRBV5-1 to TRBJ2-3, with TRBD2 matching 8 bases. The CDR3 has 14 residues. With 4 bases clipped from V and 4 bases from J, the junction kept 5 bases outside the gene matches. From germline, CDR1 is SGHRS and CDR2 YFSETQ. The CDR3 spells CASSIGGASDTQYF. The DNA of the CDR3 is TGCGCCAGCAGCATCGGGGGGGCGTCAGATACGCAGTATTTT.

The J gene is TRBJ1-2, the V gene TRBV4-3; D ambiguous. The length of the CDR3 is 13 residues. Germline loops: CDR1 LGHNA, CDR2 YSLEER. Trimming removed 0 bases from V and 4 bases from J, with 6 bases in between. In DNA, the CDR3 is TGCGCCAGCAGCCAAGATCCGTTCTATGGCTACACCTTC. Translation: CASSQDPFYGYTF.

The chain uses TRBV28 and TRBJ1-3; 8 bases line up with TRBD1. V lost 7 bases and J lost 4; bases outside the gene matches: 6. Germline V gene lookup returns CDR1 MDHEN and CDR2 SYDVKM. The CDR3 runs 14 residues. This chain's CDR3 is CASTLRGRGNTIYF. The CDR3, as DNA: TGTGCCAGCACTCTCAGGGGGCGCGGAAACACCATATATTTT.

J is TRBJ1-2 and V is TRBV27; TRBD1 agrees at 9 bases. The CDR3 loop spans 15 amino acids. Germline CDR1 is MNHEY and CDR2 is SMNVEV (reference sequence). J lost 3 bases, V lost 5 bases, and 7 bases had no gene match. CDR3: CASSIGTGRDYGYTF. In DNA, the CDR3 is TGTGCCAGCAGTATCGGGACAGGGAGGGACTATGGCTACACCTTC.

V gene TRBV5-8 combines with J gene TRBJ1-4; 8 bases are a match to TRBD1. J was trimmed by 0 bases and V by 7 bases; bases with no gene match: 14. Germline assignment: CDR1 SGHTS and CDR2 YDEGEE. The CDR3 covers 18 residues. CDR3 residues: CASPASGRGPATNEKLFF. The CDR3 bases are TGTGCCAGCCCAGCTTCCGGCAGGGGGCCCGCAACTAATGAAAAACTGTTTTTT.